The 6 T cell receptor beta chains presented below share a single source sample, sequenced in a study of cytomegalovirus exposure and HLA in healthy donors. A multiplex PCR was run with 60 Vbeta primers and 13 Jbeta primers. Sequencing was performed with immunoSEQ multiplex PCR; in TCRdb, only in-frame clones are kept and a portion is missing. Of fewer than 250,000 clones listed, roughly 87% are singletons. Sequenced input: PBMCs. The receptors stem from a man aged 40-49 years in good health and CMV-seropositive.

This clone came up once. The chain carries TRBV10-3 and TRBJ2-7; possible D gene TRBD1, 6 bases. Looked up from germline, CDR1 is ENHRY and CDR2 is SYGVKD. The CDR3 loop spans 14 amino acids. V lost 5 bases and J lost 4, with 15 bases in between. For the CDR3, the DNA is TGTGCCATCAGTCCGGACAGTATCGGGTACGAGCAGTACGTC. Its translation is CAISPDSIGYEQYV.

V usage is TRBV5-6 and J usage is TRBJ1-2, with a tentative D call TRBD1 (6 bases). The germline V gene encodes CDR1 SGHDT and CDR2 YYEEEE. The CDR3 consists of 12 residues. The V and J ends lost 4 bases and 7 bases respectively, with 11 bases between them. The CDR3 sequence: CASSRQGGGYTF. In DNA, the CDR3 is TGTGCCAGCAGCAGACAAGGGGGTGGCTACACCTTC.

The chain employs TRBV5-6 and TRBJ2-7, with TRBD2 matching 7 bases. After removal of 0 bases from V and 3 bases from J, the junction contained 6 bases not matched to a gene. In germline, CDR1 is SGHDT, CDR2 YYEEEE. The CDR3 is made up of 15 amino acids. The CDR3: CASSLGPSGNYEQYF. The CDR3 DNA reads as TGTGCCAGCAGCTTGGGCCCTAGCGGAAACTACGAGCAGTACTTC.

This chain joins TRBV27 and TRBJ2-1; the match to TRBD2 covers 12 bases. This CDR3 region has 15 residues. J lost 6 bases, V lost 4 bases, and 4 bases had no gene match. Looked up from germline, CDR1 is MNHEY and CDR2 is SMNVEV (reference sequence). CDR3 loop: CASSSRLAGVNEQFF. The CDR3 region has the DNA TGTGCCAGCAGTTCCCGACTAGCGGGAGTCAATGAGCAGTTCTTC.

The rearrangement joins TRBV6-5 to TRBJ1-3; tentatively, D is TRBD1 (5 bases). The CDR3 contains 15 residues. Deletions cut 0 bases from V and 5 bases from J, with 11 bases between. CDR1 and CDR2 (germline): MNHEY, SVGAGI. The CDR3 DNA is TGTGCCAGCAGTTACTCGAGTCAGGGCCGAAACACCATATATTTT. The encoded protein is CASSYSSQGRNTIYF.

The rearrangement uses TRBV5-1 and TRBJ1-1; 7 bases match TRBD1. This CDR3 has 13 residues. Per germline, CDR1 SGHRS and CDR2 YFSETQ. V lost 3 bases, J lost 4 bases, and 3 bases stayed unmatched. The CDR3 nucleotides are TGCGCCAGCAGCTACTCAGGGGGCACTGAAGCTTTCTTT. Translation: CASSYSGGTEAFF. Supplemented by reference TRBV5-1 and TRBJ1-1, the full variable domain reads KAGVTQTPRYLIKTRGQQVTLSCSPISGHRSVSWYQQTPGQGLQFLFEYFSETQRNKGNFPGRFSGRQFSNSRSEMNVSTLELGDSALYLCASSYSGGTEAFFGQGTRLTVV.